These T cell receptor beta chains were read from a single sample in a study of blood T cell repertoires in COVID-19. Using immunoSEQ multiplex PCR, the repertoire was profiled, and TCRdb retains in-frame clones only, with some absent. This repertoire shows roughly 84,000 clones, about four fifths found once; its top ten account for around 12%. The sample was peripheral blood. These receptors were obtained from a woman aged 40 to 50 with active or convalescent COVID-19. The CDR3 runs from the conserved cysteine through the conserved F or W. Each record gives: V gene, J gene, clone size, CDR3 length, D gene, CDR3 protein, CDR3 DNA. The D gene is left open where the match is weak. Clone size is given for some rows only: seen once, a few or many times, or a class if the clone is expanded.

v_gene: TRBV19; j_gene: TRBJ2-7; abundance: NA; len: 15; d_gene: NA; CDR3aa: CASSTAQSQSDEQYF; CDR3nt: TGTGCCAGTAGTACAGCACAGTCGCAGTCCGACGAGCAGTACTTC
v_gene: TRBV5-1; j_gene: TRBJ2-7; abundance: NA; len: 15; d_gene: NA; CDR3aa: CASSIAGTYTYEQYF; CDR3nt: TGCGCCAGCAGCATTGCCGGGACATATACCTACGAGCAGTACTTC
v_gene: TRBV15; j_gene: TRBJ1-4; abundance: NA; len: 16; d_gene: NA; CDR3aa: CATSRDLWQANEKLFF; CDR3nt: TGTGCCACCAGCAGAGATTTGTGGCAGGCTAATGAAAAACTGTTTTTT
v_gene: TRBV7-9; j_gene: TRBJ1-1; abundance: NA; len: 14; d_gene: TRBD1; CDR3aa: CASSVTGGNTEAFF; CDR3nt: TGTGCCAGCAGCGTGACAGGGGGCAACACTGAAGCTTTCTTT
v_gene: TRBV3-1/TRBV3-2; j_gene: TRBJ1-4; abundance: NA; len: 13; d_gene: NA; CDR3aa: CASSQMGEEKLFF; CDR3nt: TGTGCCAGCAGCCAAATGGGCGAAGAAAAACTGTTTTTT
v_gene: TRBV28; j_gene: TRBJ1-5; abundance: NA; len: 14; d_gene: NA; CDR3aa: CASSRPRGNQPQHF; CDR3nt: TGTGCCAGCAGCCGTCCGAGAGGCAATCAGCCCCAGCATTTT
v_gene: TRBV19; j_gene: TRBJ1-1; abundance: NA; len: 13; d_gene: NA; CDR3aa: CASMAKMNTEAFF; CDR3nt: TGTGCCAGTATGGCCAAAATGAACACTGAAGCTTTCTTT
v_gene: TRBV7-3; j_gene: TRBJ1-1; abundance: NA; len: 13; d_gene: NA; CDR3aa: CASSLMADTEAFF; CDR3nt: TGTGCCAGCAGCTTAATGGCAGACACTGAAGCTTTCTTT
v_gene: TRBV3-1/TRBV3-2; j_gene: TRBJ2-5; abundance: NA; len: 13; d_gene: TRBD2; CDR3aa: CASTRHGGETQYF; CDR3nt: TGTGCCAGCACCCGACACGGGGGGGAGACCCAGTACTTC
v_gene: TRBV6-5; j_gene: TRBJ1-6; abundance: few; len: 15; d_gene: NA; CDR3aa: CASSYSQSYNSPLHF; CDR3nt: TGTGCCAGCAGTTATTCACAGTCCTATAATTCACCCCTCCACTTT
v_gene: TRBV4-3; j_gene: TRBJ2-4; abundance: NA; len: 13; d_gene: NA; CDR3aa: CASSQQLRNIQYF; CDR3nt: TGCGCCAGCAGCCAACAATTACGGAACATTCAGTACTTC
v_gene: TRBV28; j_gene: TRBJ2-7; abundance: many; len: 13; d_gene: TRBD2; CDR3aa: CASSLYAGGEQYF; CDR3nt: TGTGCCAGCAGTTTATATGCCGGGGGGGAGCAGTACTTC
v_gene: TRBV18; j_gene: TRBJ1-4; abundance: NA; len: 15; d_gene: NA; CDR3aa: CASSPSALLNEKLFF; CDR3nt: TGTGCCAGCTCACCAAGTGCCCTACTTAATGAAAAACTGTTTTTT
v_gene: TRBV5-1; j_gene: TRBJ1-1; abundance: NA; len: 18; d_gene: NA; CDR3aa: CASSLEPGHTFKNTEAFF; CDR3nt: TGCGCCAGCAGTTTAGAACCGGGACATACTTTTAAGAACACTGAAGCTTTCTTT
v_gene: TRBV7-2; j_gene: TRBJ2-4; abundance: NA; len: 15; d_gene: NA; CDR3aa: CASSLANRAKNIQYF; CDR3nt: TGTGCCAGCAGCTTAGCGAACAGGGCCAAAAACATTCAGTACTTC
v_gene: TRBV12-3/TRBV12-4; j_gene: TRBJ1-2; abundance: once; len: 13; d_gene: NA; CDR3aa: CASSLVTSYGYTF; CDR3nt: TGTGCCAGCAGTTTAGTGACATCCTATGGCTACACCTTC
v_gene: TRBV3-1/TRBV3-2; j_gene: TRBJ2-5; abundance: NA; len: 15; d_gene: NA; CDR3aa: CASSQVAGRQETQYF; CDR3nt: TGTGCCAGCAGCCAAGTAGCTGGCCGGCAAGAGACCCAGTACTTC
v_gene: TRBV7-9; j_gene: TRBJ2-1; abundance: NA; len: 18; d_gene: TRBD1; CDR3aa: CASSLAQPGGAGYNEQFF; CDR3nt: TGTGCCAGCAGCTTAGCCCAACCAGGGGGCGCGGGCTACAATGAGCAGTTCTTC
v_gene: TRBV4-3; j_gene: TRBJ1-5; abundance: NA; len: 15; d_gene: NA; CDR3aa: CASSPTRTDHQPQHF; CDR3nt: TGCGCCAGCAGCCCAACACGGACAGACCATCAGCCCCAGCATTTT
v_gene: TRBV28; j_gene: TRBJ1-3; abundance: few; len: 17; d_gene: NA; CDR3aa: CASTISDNPSSGNTIYF; CDR3nt: TGTGCCAGCACAATCTCGGACAACCCAAGCTCTGGAAACACCATATATTTT
v_gene: TRBV19; j_gene: TRBJ1-6; abundance: NA; len: 15; d_gene: NA; CDR3aa: CASSLFRGWNSPLHF; CDR3nt: TGTGCCAGTAGCCTTTTCAGGGGCTGGAATTCACCCCTCCACTTT
v_gene: TRBV11-3; j_gene: TRBJ2-3; abundance: NA; len: 13; d_gene: TRBD2; CDR3aa: CASSSHSGSSEYF; CDR3nt: TGTGCCAGCAGCTCCCATAGCGGGAGCTCGGAGTATTTT
v_gene: TRBV23-1; j_gene: TRBJ1-1; abundance: few; len: 15; d_gene: NA; CDR3aa: CAIPTPRGGSTEAFF; CDR3nt: TGCGCCATCCCTACACCGAGGGGAGGTAGCACTGAAGCTTTCTTT